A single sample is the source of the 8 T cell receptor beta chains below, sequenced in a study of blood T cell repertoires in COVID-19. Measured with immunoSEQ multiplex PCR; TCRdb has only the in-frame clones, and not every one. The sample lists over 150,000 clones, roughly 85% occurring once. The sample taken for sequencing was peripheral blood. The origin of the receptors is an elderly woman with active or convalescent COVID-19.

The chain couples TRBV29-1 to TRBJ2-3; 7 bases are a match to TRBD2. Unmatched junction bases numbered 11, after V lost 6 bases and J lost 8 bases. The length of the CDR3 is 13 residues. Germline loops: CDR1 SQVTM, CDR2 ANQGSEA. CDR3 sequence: CSVALGGRGTQYF. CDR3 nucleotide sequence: TGCAGCGTCGCCCTGGGGGGGAGAGGTACGCAGTATTTT.

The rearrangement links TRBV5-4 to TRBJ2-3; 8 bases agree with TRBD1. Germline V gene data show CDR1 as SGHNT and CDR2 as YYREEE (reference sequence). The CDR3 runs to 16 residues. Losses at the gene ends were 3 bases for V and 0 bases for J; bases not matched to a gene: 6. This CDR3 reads CASSSARQGSTDTQYF. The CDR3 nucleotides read TGTGCCAGCAGCTCCGCTCGACAGGGGAGCACAGATACGCAGTATTTT.

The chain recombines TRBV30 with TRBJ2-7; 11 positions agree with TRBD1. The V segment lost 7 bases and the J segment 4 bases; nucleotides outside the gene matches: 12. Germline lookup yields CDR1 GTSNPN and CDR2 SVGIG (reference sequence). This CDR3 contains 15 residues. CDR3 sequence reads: CASLTRDRGYYEQYF. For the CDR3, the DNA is TGTGCCTCCTTAACCCGGGACAGGGGGTATTACGAGCAGTACTTC. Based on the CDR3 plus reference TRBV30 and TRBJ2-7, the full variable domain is SQTIHQWPATLVQPVGSPLSLECTVEGTSNPNLYWYRQAAGRGLQLLFYSVGIGQISSEVPQNLSASRPQDRQFILSSKKLLLSDSGFYLCASLTRDRGYYEQYFGPGTRLTVT.

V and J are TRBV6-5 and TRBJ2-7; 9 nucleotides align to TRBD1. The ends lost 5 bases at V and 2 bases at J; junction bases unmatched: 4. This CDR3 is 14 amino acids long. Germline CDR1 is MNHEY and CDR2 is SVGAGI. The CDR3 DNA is TGTGCCAGCAGTAGGGGACAGGGAACCTACGAGCAGTACTTC. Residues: CASSRGQGTYEQYF.

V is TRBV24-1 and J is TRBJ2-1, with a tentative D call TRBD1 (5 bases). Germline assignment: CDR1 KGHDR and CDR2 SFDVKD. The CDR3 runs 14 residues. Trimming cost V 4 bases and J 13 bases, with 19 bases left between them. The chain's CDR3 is CATSDPQRGSAQFF. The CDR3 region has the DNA TGTGCCACCAGTGACCCACAAAGGGGAAGCGCCCAGTTCTTC.

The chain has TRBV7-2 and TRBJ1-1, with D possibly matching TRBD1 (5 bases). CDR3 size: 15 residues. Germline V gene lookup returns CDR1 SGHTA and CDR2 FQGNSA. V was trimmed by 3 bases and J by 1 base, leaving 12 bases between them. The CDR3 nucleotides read TGTGCCAGCAGCTTGGGGGGGGTTTGGAACACTGAAGCTTTCTTT. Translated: CASSLGGVWNTEAFF.

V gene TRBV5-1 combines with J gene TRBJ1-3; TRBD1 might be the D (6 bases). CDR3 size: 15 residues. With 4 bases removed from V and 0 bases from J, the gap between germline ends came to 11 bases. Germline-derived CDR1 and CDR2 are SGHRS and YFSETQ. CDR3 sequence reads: CASSKGQPSGNTIYF. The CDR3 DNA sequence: TGCGCCAGCAGCAAAGGACAGCCCTCTGGAAACACCATATATTTT. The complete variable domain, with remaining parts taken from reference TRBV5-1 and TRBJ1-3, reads KAGVTQTPRYLIKTRGQQVTLSCSPISGHRSVSWYQQTPGQGLQFLFEYFSETQRNKGNFPGRFSGRQFSNSRSEMNVSTLELGDSALYLCASSKGQPSGNTIYFGEGSWLTVV.

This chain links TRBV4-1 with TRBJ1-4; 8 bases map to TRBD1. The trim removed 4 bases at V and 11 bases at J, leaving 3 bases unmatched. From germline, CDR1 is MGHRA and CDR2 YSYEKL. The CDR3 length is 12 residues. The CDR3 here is CASSLRTGKLFF. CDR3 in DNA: TGCGCCAGCAGCCTTCGGACAGGGAAACTGTTTTTT.